This T cell receptor beta chain stems from a study of T cell repertoires in cytomegalovirus infection. Across the study: Public TCR beta signature analysis indicated the presence of both CMV infection and matching HLA type.

One entry per CDR3 protein results from TCRdb running MiXCR on the reads. In the table there are about 190,000 distinct CDR3 sequences, 28% of which are singletons. This clonotype was seen ten or more times. Germline V gene data show CDR1 as SGHTA and CDR2 as FQGNSA. Trimming took off 2 bases at V and 0 bases at J, with 5 bases between the two ends. CDR3 length: 13 amino acids. The sequenced sample consisted of PBMCs. This TCR was sampled from a human donor in good health (CMV status not recorded). Some clones in this sample may be carry-over from other donors' samples. V and J are TRBV7-2 and TRBJ2-7; unclear D gene. CDR3 residues: CASSLSSSYEQYF. As DNA, the CDR3 is TGTGCCAGCAGCTTATCTAGCTCCTACGAGCAGTACTTC.